A selection of T cell receptor beta chains follows, all from one sample in a study of human versus mouse CDR3 diversity and MHC coevolution. The assay was immunoSEQ multiplex PCR, and TCRdb's table has in-frame clones only and misses some. The sample has roughly 80,000 clones, less than 95% seen once. The sample consisted of naive CD4+ T cells from blood. These receptors were obtained from a person between 25 and 69 years old in good health. Each CDR3 is given with its conserved first and last residue. D genes are given only for firm matches. Size is stated for part of the rows, as once, few or many counts, or as a class when the clone is expanded.

j_call,v_call,clone_size,d_call,cdr3_aa,cdr3_nt
TRBJ1-5,TRBV4-2,.,.,CASSQDRGGNSNQPQHF,TGTGCCAGCAGCCAAGATCGGGGGGGTAATAGCAATCAGCCCCAGCATTTT
TRBJ2-3,TRBV2,.,TRBD2,CASSPGTTPADTQYF,TGTGCCAGCAGCCCCGGGACTACCCCCGCAGATACGCAGTATTTT
TRBJ1-6,TRBV6-6,.,TRBD1,CASIDGQANSPLHF,TGTGCCAGCATCGACGGACAGGCCAATTCACCCCTCCACTTT
TRBJ2-5,TRBV29-1,.,.,CSVGGDLQETQYF,TGCAGCGTTGGGGGGGACTTGCAAGAGACCCAGTACTTC
TRBJ1-3,TRBV28,.,TRBD1,CASSWTGLGGNTIYF,TGTGCCAGCAGTTGGACAGGGCTTGGTGGAAACACCATATATTTT
TRBJ1-5,TRBV6-8,.,.,CASSLGRGNYSNQPQHF,TGTGCCAGCAGTTTAGGCAGGGGAAACTATAGCAATCAGCCCCAGCATTTT
TRBJ2-1,TRBV27,.,TRBD1,CASSFAGGSYNEQFF,TGTGCCAGCAGTTTTGCAGGGGGCTCCTACAATGAGCAGTTCTTC
TRBJ1-3,TRBV7-8,.,.,CASSLQNTIYF,TGTGCCAGCAGCTTACAAAACACCATATATTTT
TRBJ2-2,TRBV7-2,.,TRBD2,CASSLRAGTSYSNTGELFF,TGTGCCAGCAGCTTAAGAGCCGGGACTAGCTATTCGAACACCGGGGAGCTGTTTTTT
TRBJ2-7,TRBV10-3,.,TRBD2,CAINGGGFEQYF,TGTGCCATCAACGGGGGGGGCTTTGAGCAGTACTTC
TRBJ2-6,TRBV10-3,.,.,CAISESARASPGANVLTF,TGTGCCATCAGTGAGTCCGCCAGGGCCTCCCCTGGGGCCAACGTCCTGACTTTC
TRBJ2-7,TRBV27,once,TRBD1,CASSFTGGTSYEQYF,TGTGCCAGCAGTTTCACAGGGGGAACCTCCTACGAGCAGTACTTC
TRBJ2-1,TRBV9,.,.,CASSVGGTSYNEQFF,TGTGCCAGCAGCGTAGGAGGGACTTCCTACAATGAGCAGTTCTTC
TRBJ2-2,TRBV4-2,.,TRBD2,CASSHSGRENTGELFF,TGTGCCAGCAGCCATAGCGGGAGAGAGAACACCGGGGAGCTGTTTTTT
TRBJ2-1,TRBV7-6,.,TRBD2,CASSLALTGTVSGTIDEQFF,TGTGCCAGCAGCTTAGCGTTGACTGGAACCGTTAGCGGGACTATCGATGAGCAGTTCTTC
TRBJ1-3,TRBV7-9,.,.,CASSSGTPSGNTIYF,TGTGCCAGCAGCTCCGGGACACCCTCTGGAAACACCATATATTTT
TRBJ1-1,TRBV7-9,.,.,CASSPPSNTEAFF,TGTGCCAGCAGCCCCCCCAGTAACACTGAAGCTTTCTTT
TRBJ2-7,TRBV5-5,.,.,CASSLSRVSYEQYF,TGTGCCAGCAGCTTGTCGAGGGTATCCTACGAGCAGTACTTC
TRBJ1-1,TRBV11-2,once,.,CASSLEGHMNTEAFF,TGTGCCAGCAGCTTAGAGGGGCATATGAACACTGAAGCTTTCTTT
TRBJ2-7,TRBV19,.,.,CASSAQASHEQYF,TGTGCCTCTTCCGCCCAGGCCTCGCACGAGCAGTACTTC
TRBJ1-2,TRBV10-3,.,TRBD1,CAISVGTGANYGYTF,TGTGCCATCAGTGTTGGGACAGGGGCCAACTATGGCTACACCTTC
TRBJ2-3,TRBV11-2,.,TRBD2,CASSLLAGGNTDTQYF,TGTGCCAGCAGCTTACTAGCGGGAGGAAATACAGATACGCAGTATTTT
TRBJ1-1,TRBV5-1,.,.,CASSLGAGAAFF,TGCGCCAGCAGCTTGGGGGCAGGGGCAGCTTTCTTT
TRBJ1-1,TRBV13,.,.,CASSFRRGRTEAFF,TGTGCCAGCAGCTTTCGCAGGGGCCGGACTGAAGCTTTCTTT
TRBJ2-3,TRBV2,.,TRBD2,CASSERGLARTDTQYF,TGTGCCAGCAGTGAGCGGGGACTAGCGAGGACAGATACGCAGTATTTT
TRBJ2-1,TRBV27,.,.,CASQGFPLYNEQFF,TGTGCCAGCCAGGGGTTCCCTCTCTACAATGAGCAGTTCTTC
TRBJ1-4,TRBV27,.,TRBD1,CASRARTGGVANEKLFF,TGTGCCAGCAGAGCCCGAACAGGGGGGGTTGCTAATGAAAAACTGTTTTTT
TRBJ1-5,TRBV28,.,.,CASSLRGRLSGQPQHF,TGTGCCAGCAGTTTGAGAGGGCGGCTATCGGGTCAGCCCCAGCATTTT
TRBJ2-1,TRBV5-6,.,TRBD2,CASSPWLAGGQNEQFF,TGTGCCAGCAGCCCCTGGCTAGCGGGGGGTCAAAATGAGCAGTTCTTC
TRBJ2-2,TRBV11-2,.,.,CASTQYTGELFF,TGTGCCAGCACCCAGTACACCGGGGAGCTGTTTTTT
TRBJ1-5,TRBV6-6,.,TRBD1,CASSYTGGESNQPQHF,TGTGCCAGCAGTTACACAGGGGGCGAAAGCAATCAGCCCCAGCATTTT
TRBJ1-6,TRBV30,.,TRBD1,CAWSVQGERSPLHF,TGTGCCTGGAGTGTTCAGGGGGAAAGGTCACCCCTCCACTTT
TRBJ1-1,TRBV7-6,.,.,CASSLGTRMNTEAFF,TGTGCCAGCAGCTTAGGGACAAGGATGAACACTGAAGCTTTCTTT
TRBJ2-6,TRBV21-1,.,.,CASKSGFRGSGANVLTF,TGTGCCAGTAAATCAGGGTTCCGTGGATCTGGGGCCAACGTCCTGACTTTC
TRBJ1-2,TRBV30,.,TRBD1,CAWIPGGTGGGPSPGGYTF,TGTGCCTGGATTCCCGGGGGCACAGGGGGGGGCCCTAGTCCAGGTGGCTACACCTTC
TRBJ2-5,TRBV5-4,.,TRBD2,CASSLDPAGGETQYF,TGTGCCAGCAGCTTGGATCCAGCGGGAGGCGAGACCCAGTACTTC
TRBJ1-1,TRBV30,once,TRBD1,CAWGRDRVIAFF,TGTGCCTGGGGCCGGGACAGGGTCATCGCTTTCTTT
TRBJ2-1,TRBV5-1,once,TRBD1,CASSFPGQGADGGYNEQFF,TGCGCCAGCAGCTTTCCGGGACAGGGAGCCGACGGCGGGTACAATGAGCAGTTCTTC
TRBJ1-1,TRBV5-1,.,.,CASSLARGAMNTEAFF,TGCGCCAGCAGCTTGGCCAGGGGAGCTATGAACACTGAAGCTTTCTTT
TRBJ2-2,TRBV10-2,.,.,CASALGVSRELFF,TGCGCCAGCGCCCTCGGGGTTTCAAGGGAGCTGTTTTTT
TRBJ2-3,TRBV27,once,TRBD1,CASPGQGYADTQYF,TGTGCCAGTCCGGGACAGGGCTATGCAGATACGCAGTATTTT
TRBJ1-4,TRBV5-1,.,TRBD1,CASSLRTGNEKLFF,TGCGCCAGCAGCTTACGGACAGGGAATGAAAAACTGTTTTTT
TRBJ1-5,TRBV30,once,TRBD1,CAWDRDSGQPQHF,TGTGCCTGGGACAGGGATAGTGGTCAGCCCCAGCATTTT
TRBJ2-1,TRBV15,.,.,CATNPKGAGFNEQFF,TGTGCCACCAACCCGAAGGGTGCAGGGTTTAATGAGCAGTTCTTC
TRBJ2-2,TRBV7-9,.,.,CASSPHPGTRGIAGELFF,TGTGCCAGCAGCCCACACCCCGGGACACGGGGTATTGCCGGGGAGCTGTTTTTT
TRBJ1-5,TRBV10-3,.,TRBD1,CAISESGAGGRQPQHF,TGTGCCATCAGTGAGTCTGGGGCAGGGGGACGCCAGCCCCAGCATTTT
TRBJ2-4,TRBV28,.,TRBD2,CASSLGGRVGNLFIQYF,TGTGCCAGCAGTTTAGGGGGGAGGGTGGGAAACTTATTCATTCAGTACTTC
TRBJ1-5,TRBV6-1,.,.,CAAGGGNQPQHF,TGTGCTGCGGGTGGTGGCAATCAGCCCCAGCATTTT
TRBJ2-1,TRBV11-2,.,.,CASSFLNEQFF,TGTGCCAGCAGCTTCCTCAATGAGCAGTTCTTC
TRBJ2-1,TRBV6-5,.,.,CASSPSDRYYEQFF,TGTGCCAGCAGTCCCTCCGACAGGTACTATGAGCAGTTCTTC
TRBJ1-1,TRBV30,.,.,CAWSFLRNTEAFF,TGTGCCTGGAGTTTTCTGCGGAACACTGAAGCTTTCTTT
TRBJ1-3,TRBV28,.,.,CASSFGAQNQNTIYF,TGTGCCAGCAGTTTTGGGGCTCAGAACCAAAACACCATATATTTT
TRBJ2-1,TRBV7-3,.,TRBD2,CASSPVASGGYNEQFF,TGTGCCAGCAGCCCCGTGGCTAGCGGGGGATACAATGAGCAGTTCTTC
TRBJ2-3,TRBV5-1,.,.,CASSLAGVTDTQYF,TGCGCCAGCAGCTTGGCCGGGGTCACAGATACGCAGTATTTT
TRBJ2-1,TRBV27,.,.,CASSLFLAQGYNEQFF,TGTGCCAGCAGTTTATTCTTAGCCCAGGGCTACAATGAGCAGTTCTTC
TRBJ1-2,TRBV28,few,TRBD1,CASRHRGGYTF,TGTGCCAGCAGACACAGGGGCGGCTACACCTTC
TRBJ1-5,TRBV6-1,few,.,CASSEADIQNQPQHF,TGTGCCAGCAGTGAAGCGGACATTCAGAATCAGCCCCAGCATTTT